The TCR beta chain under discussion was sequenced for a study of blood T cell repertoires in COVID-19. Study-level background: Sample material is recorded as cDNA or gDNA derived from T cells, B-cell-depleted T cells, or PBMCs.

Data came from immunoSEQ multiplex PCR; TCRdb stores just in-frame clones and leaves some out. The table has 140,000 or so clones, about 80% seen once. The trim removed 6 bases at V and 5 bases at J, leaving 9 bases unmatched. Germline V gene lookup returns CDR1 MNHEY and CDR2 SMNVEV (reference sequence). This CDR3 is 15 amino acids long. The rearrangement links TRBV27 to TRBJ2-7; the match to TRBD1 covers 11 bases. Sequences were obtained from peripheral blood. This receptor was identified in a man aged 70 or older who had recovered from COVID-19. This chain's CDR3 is CASRVGQGAQNEQYF. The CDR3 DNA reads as TGTGCCAGCAGGGTCGGACAGGGGGCGCAGAACGAGCAGTACTTC.